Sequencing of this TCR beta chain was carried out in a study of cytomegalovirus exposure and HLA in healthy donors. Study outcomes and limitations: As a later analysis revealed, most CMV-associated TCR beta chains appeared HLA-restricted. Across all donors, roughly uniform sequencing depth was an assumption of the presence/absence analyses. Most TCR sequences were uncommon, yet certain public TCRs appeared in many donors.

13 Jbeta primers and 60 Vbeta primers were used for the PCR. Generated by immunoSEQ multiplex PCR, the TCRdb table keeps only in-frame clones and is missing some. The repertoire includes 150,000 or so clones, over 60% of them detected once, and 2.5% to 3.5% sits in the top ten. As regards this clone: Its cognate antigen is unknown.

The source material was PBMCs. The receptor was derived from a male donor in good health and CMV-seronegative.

This CDR3 is CASSPTGGYGYTF. The CDR3, as DNA: TGTGCCAGCAGCCCTACAGGGGGCTATGGCTACACCTTC. The chain is built from TRBV14 and TRBJ1-2, with 8 bases aligning to TRBD1. Germline V gene lookup returns CDR1 SGHDN and CDR2 FVKESK. V lost 4 bases and J lost 4; bases outside the gene matches: 2. The CDR3 is made up of 13 amino acids.